This T cell receptor beta chain came from a study of tumor-infiltrating lymphocytes in primary liver carcinoma. Germline V gene sequence: CDR1 LGHNT, CDR2 FRNRAP. This CDR3 is 14 amino acids long. Trimming removed 5 bases at V and 7 bases at J, with 15 bases between. Germline DNA was also extracted, while the blood RNA originated from unsorted whole blood. Using a constant-region primer together with ProtoScript II reverse transcriptase, TCR beta cDNA was made from 500 to 650 ng of total RNA. Three nested multiplex PCR rounds, a slightly modified ARM-PCR method, built the TCR beta libraries. The first two PCR rounds used TRBV1-TRBV30 primers with a Cbeta primer, around 10 cycles each. TCRdb independently ran MiXCR on the multiplex PCR reads; one entry per CDR3 protein. Among around 330,000 distinct CDR3 sequences listed, 65% were seen once.

The specimen sequenced was peripheral blood. The origin of this receptor is a man aged 40-49 years with primary liver carcinoma and hepatitis B virus infection. This rearrangement joins TRBV12-5 to TRBJ2-1, with D possibly matching TRBD2 (6 bases). This CDR3 reads CASGLGRSGNEQFF. The CDR3, as DNA: TGTGCTAGTGGTCTTGGGAGGTCCGGGAATGAGCAGTTCTTC.